A selection of T cell receptor beta chains follows, all from one sample in a study of blood T cell repertoires in COVID-19. Clones were read by immunoSEQ multiplex PCR, and TCRdb kept only the in-frame ones, dropping some. The table lists 200,000 to 300,000 clones, around nine tenths of them singletons. Sequencing was carried out using peripheral blood. The receptors come from an elderly man with acute or convalescent COVID-19. Both conserved end residues are part of each CDR3. A D gene is named only where the DNA matches it firmly. The size of a clone is reported for some rows only, either as once, few or many, or as a class for expanded clones.

D,size,J,V,DNA,CDR3
-,-,TRBJ2-1,TRBV19,TGTGCCAGTAGTAGGACTGAGGCAAATGAGCAGTTCTTC,CASSRTEANEQFF
TRBD1,-,TRBJ1-6,TRBV3-1/TRBV3-2,TGTGCCACCAACAGGGGATTGGGTTCACCCCTCCACTTT,CATNRGLGSPLHF
TRBD1,-,TRBJ1-1,TRBV6-1,TGTGCCAGCAGCGAAGGGGGCCTCGACACTGAAGCTTTCTTT,CASSEGGLDTEAFF
-,once,TRBJ2-3,TRBV7-2,TGTGCCAGCAGCTTAGGCCCCAGGGCTACGGCAGATACGCAGTATTTT,CASSLGPRATADTQYF
TRBD2,-,TRBJ2-7,TRBV3-1/TRBV3-2,TGTGCCAGCAGCCCCCCGACTAGCGCAAACTCCTACGAGCAGTACTTC,CASSPPTSANSYEQYF
-,-,TRBJ2-3,TRBV5-1,TGCGCCAGCAGCTTGAAAAGCGGTAGCACAGATACGCAGTATTTT,CASSLKSGSTDTQYF
TRBD2,-,TRBJ2-1,TRBV29-1,TGCAGCGTGGAGACTAGCGGGCTGAGGAATGAGCAGTTCTTC,CSVETSGLRNEQFF
-,-,TRBJ1-6,TRBV19,TGTGCCACCTCGTGGAGGGGTGGGGATTCACCCCTCCACTTT,CATSWRGGDSPLHF
-,-,TRBJ2-3,TRBV19,TGTGCCAGTAGTATTAGGACAACTAGCACAGATACGCAGTATTTT,CASSIRTTSTDTQYF
TRBD1,few,TRBJ1-3,TRBV19,TGTGCCAGTATACCCGGGCTGGACAGGGGTGGAAACACCATATATTTT,CASIPGLDRGGNTIYF
TRBD2,-,TRBJ2-3,TRBV11-2,TGTGCCAGCAGCCCACGCGGAGCGGGAACCGGCACAGATACGCAGTATTTT,CASSPRGAGTGTDTQYF
-,-,TRBJ1-4,TRBV18,TGTGCCAGCTCACCGCAACGCCGGGACACGGTAGAAAAACTGTTTTTT,CASSPQRRDTVEKLFF
TRBD1,-,TRBJ1-3,TRBV7-9,TGTGCCAGCAGCCCTAGCGGACAGGGCTTCTTTGGAAACACCATATATTTT,CASSPSGQGFFGNTIYF
-,-,TRBJ1-2,TRBV5-1,TGCGCCAGCAGCTTAAACTCGGGTAGCGACTATGGCTACACCTTC,CASSLNSGSDYGYTF
TRBD1,-,TRBJ1-1,TRBV18,TGTGCCAGCTCACCCTCGACAGGGACGAACACTGAAGCTTTCTTT,CASSPSTGTNTEAFF
TRBD1,-,TRBJ1-5,TRBV20-1,TGCAGTGCTAGTCCCGGGACAGAATATAGCAATCAGCCCCAGCATTTT,CSASPGTEYSNQPQHF
-,-,TRBJ2-1,TRBV6-6,TGTGCCAGCAGCGTGACAAGCAATGAGCAGTTCTTC,CASSVTSNEQFF
-,once,TRBJ1-5,TRBV13,TGTGCCAGCAGCTTACAAGGGGAGGGTCAGCCCCAGCATTTT,CASSLQGEGQPQHF
-,-,TRBJ1-4,TRBV18,TGTGCCAGCTCACTACTTGAGACTAATGAAAAACTGTTTTTT,CASSLLETNEKLFF
-,-,TRBJ2-7,TRBV12-3/TRBV12-4,TGTGCCAGCAGAGGGACGGGAGCCTACGAGCAGTACTTC,CASRGTGAYEQYF
-,-,TRBJ1-6,TRBV6-5,TGTGCCAGCAGTTCAAGCAGGGAATCACCCCTCCACTTT,CASSSSRESPLHF
TRBD1,-,TRBJ1-1,TRBV19,TGTGCCAGTACCCCCCTTGACAGGGGGTTGAACACTGAAGCTTTCTTT,CASTPLDRGLNTEAFF
-,-,TRBJ1-1,TRBV5-4,TGTGCCAGCAGCTTGGACAGGGCGAACACTGAAGCTTTCTTT,CASSLDRANTEAFF
-,-,TRBJ1-5,TRBV4-3,TGCGCCAGCAGCCAAGATTCAGGGCTAAATCAGCCCCAGCATTTT,CASSQDSGLNQPQHF
-,once,TRBJ1-3,TRBV10-3,TGTGCCATCAGTGCAGGGGTTGGAAACACCATATATTTT,CAISAGVGNTIYF
TRBD1,-,TRBJ2-5,TRBV19,TGTGCCAGTAGTACAATCGGGACAGGCGGCGAGACCCAGTACTTC,CASSTIGTGGETQYF
-,-,TRBJ2-2,TRBV9,TGTGCCAGCAGCGTAGAAGACTCCAGGGAGCTGTTTTTT,CASSVEDSRELFF
TRBD1,-,TRBJ1-1,TRBV19,TGTGCCAGCAACCAACAGGGGGCTTGGACTGAAGCTTTCTTT,CASNQQGAWTEAFF
-,once,TRBJ1-1,TRBV6-5,TGTGCCAGCAGTCTTAGCAGGGTTAACACTGAAGCTTTCTTT,CASSLSRVNTEAFF